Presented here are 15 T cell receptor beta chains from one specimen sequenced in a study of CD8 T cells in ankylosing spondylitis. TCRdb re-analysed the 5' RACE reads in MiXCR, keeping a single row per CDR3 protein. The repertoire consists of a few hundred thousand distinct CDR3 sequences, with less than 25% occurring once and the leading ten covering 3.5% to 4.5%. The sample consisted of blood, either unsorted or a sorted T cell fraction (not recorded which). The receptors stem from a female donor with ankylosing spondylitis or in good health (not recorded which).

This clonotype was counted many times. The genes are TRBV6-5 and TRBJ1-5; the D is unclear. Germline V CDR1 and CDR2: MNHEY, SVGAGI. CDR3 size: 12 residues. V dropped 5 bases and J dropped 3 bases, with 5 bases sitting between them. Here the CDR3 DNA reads TGTGCCAGCAGTCCTCTCAATCAGCCCCAGCATTTT. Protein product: CASSPLNQPQHF.

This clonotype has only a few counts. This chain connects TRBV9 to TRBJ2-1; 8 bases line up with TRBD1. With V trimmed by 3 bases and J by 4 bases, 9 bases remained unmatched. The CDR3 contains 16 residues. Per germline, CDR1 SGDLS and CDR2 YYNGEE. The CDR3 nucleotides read TGTGCCAGCAGCGCCCTGGGACAGGCCTATTACAATGAGCAGTTCTTC. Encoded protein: CASSALGQAYYNEQFF. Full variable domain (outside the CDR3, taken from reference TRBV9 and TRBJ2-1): DSGVTQTPKHLITATGQRVTLRCSPRSGDLSVYWYQQSLDQGLQFLIQYYNGEERAKGNILERFSAQQFPDLHSELNLSSLELGDSALYFCASSALGQAYYNEQFFGPGTRLTVL.

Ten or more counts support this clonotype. In DNA, the CDR3 is TGTGCCAGCAGTTTGGGGGGGTTGACTGAAGCTTTCTTT. Translated, it gives CASSLGGLTEAFF. This chain links TRBV12-3 or TRBV12-4 with TRBJ1-1; possible D gene TRBD1, 5 bases. Trimming cost V 3 bases and J 5 bases, with 10 bases left between them. This CDR3 has 13 residues.

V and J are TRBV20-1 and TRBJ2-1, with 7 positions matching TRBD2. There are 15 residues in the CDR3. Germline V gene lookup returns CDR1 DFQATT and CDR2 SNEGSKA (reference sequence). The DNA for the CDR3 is TGCAGCACTAGACTAGCTCGAGGGTCCTACAATGAGCAGTTCTTC. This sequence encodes CSTRLARGSYNEQFF.

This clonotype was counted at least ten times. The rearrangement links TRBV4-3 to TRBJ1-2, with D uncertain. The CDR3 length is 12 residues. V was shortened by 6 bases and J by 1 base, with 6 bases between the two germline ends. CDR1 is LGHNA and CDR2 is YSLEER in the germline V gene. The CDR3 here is CASRGDNYGYTF. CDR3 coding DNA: TGCGCCAGCAGGGGAGATAACTATGGCTACACCTTC.

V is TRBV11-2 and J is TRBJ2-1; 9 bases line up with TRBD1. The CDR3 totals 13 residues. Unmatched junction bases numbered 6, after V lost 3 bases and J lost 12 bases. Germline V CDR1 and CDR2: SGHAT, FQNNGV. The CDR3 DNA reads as TGTGCCAGCAGCTTGGGACAGGGAAGTGGGCAGTTCTTC. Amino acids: CASSLGQGSGQFF.

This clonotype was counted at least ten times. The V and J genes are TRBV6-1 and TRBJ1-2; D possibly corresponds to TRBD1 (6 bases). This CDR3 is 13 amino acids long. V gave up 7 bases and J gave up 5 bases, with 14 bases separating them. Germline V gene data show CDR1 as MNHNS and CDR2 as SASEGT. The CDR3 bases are TGTGCCAGCACCAAGACAGGTCTTTATGGCTACACCTTC. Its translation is CASTKTGLYGYTF.

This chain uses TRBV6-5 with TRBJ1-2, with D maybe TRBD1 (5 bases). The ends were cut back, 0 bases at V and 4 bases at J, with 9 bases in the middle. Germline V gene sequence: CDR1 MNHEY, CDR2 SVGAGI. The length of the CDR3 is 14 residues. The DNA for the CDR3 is TGTGCCAGCAGTTACTCGAGGGACCCCTATGGCTACACCTTC. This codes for CASSYSRDPYGYTF.

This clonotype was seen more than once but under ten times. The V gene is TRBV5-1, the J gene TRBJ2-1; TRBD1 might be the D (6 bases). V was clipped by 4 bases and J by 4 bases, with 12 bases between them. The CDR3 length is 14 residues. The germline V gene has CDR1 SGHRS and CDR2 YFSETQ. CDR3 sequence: CASSNRDIYNEQFF. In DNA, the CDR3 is TGCGCCAGCAGCAACCGGGACATTTACAATGAGCAGTTCTTC.

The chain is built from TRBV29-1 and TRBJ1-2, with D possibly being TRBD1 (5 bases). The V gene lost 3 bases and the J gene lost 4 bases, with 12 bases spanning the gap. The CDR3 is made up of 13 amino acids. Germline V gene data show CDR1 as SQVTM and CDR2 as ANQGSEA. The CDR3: CSVDGGLSYGYTF. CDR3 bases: TGCAGCGTTGACGGGGGTTTAAGCTATGGCTACACCTTC.

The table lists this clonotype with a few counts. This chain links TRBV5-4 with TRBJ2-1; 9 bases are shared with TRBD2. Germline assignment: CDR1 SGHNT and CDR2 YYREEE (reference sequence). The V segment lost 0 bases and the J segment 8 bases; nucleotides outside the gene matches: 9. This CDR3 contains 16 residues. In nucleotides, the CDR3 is TGTGCCAGCAGCTTGGCCGGAGGGACTAGCCTCTATGAGCAGTTCTTC. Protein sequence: CASSLAGGTSLYEQFF.

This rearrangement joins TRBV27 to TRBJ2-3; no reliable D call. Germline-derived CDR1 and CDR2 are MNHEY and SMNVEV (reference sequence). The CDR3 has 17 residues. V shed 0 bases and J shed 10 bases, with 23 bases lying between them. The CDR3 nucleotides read TGTGCCAGCAGTTTATCGCCAGGCTCGTCATCCTTTCTAGCGCAGTATTTT. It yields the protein CASSLSPGSSSFLAQYF.

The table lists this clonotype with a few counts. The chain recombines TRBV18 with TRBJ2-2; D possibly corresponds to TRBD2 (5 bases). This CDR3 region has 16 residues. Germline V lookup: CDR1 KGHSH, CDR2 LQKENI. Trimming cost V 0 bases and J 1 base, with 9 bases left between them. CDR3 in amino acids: CASSPPEDLNTGELFF. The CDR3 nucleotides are TGTGCCAGCTCACCACCGGAGGACTTGAACACCGGGGAGCTGTTTTTT.

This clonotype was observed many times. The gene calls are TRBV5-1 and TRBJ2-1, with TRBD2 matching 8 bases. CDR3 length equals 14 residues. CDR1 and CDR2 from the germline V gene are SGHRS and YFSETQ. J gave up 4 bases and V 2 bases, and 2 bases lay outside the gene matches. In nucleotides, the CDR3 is TGCGCCAGCAGCTTAACTAGCGGTTACAATGAGCAGTTCTTC. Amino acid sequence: CASSLTSGYNEQFF. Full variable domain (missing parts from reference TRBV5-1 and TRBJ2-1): KAGVTQTPRYLIKTRGQQVTLSCSPISGHRSVSWYQQTPGQGLQFLFEYFSETQRNKGNFPGRFSGRQFSNSRSEMNVSTLELGDSALYLCASSLTSGYNEQFFGPGTRLTVL.

Here the CDR3 DNA reads TGCAGTGCTACAAGGGGGAGCGATCAGCCCCAGCATTTT. It specifies CSATRGSDQPQHF. This rearrangement joins TRBV20-1 to TRBJ1-5; a weak D match, TRBD1 (6 bases). Germline CDR1 reads DFQATT; CDR2 reads SNEGSKA (reference sequence). V shed 4 bases and J shed 5 bases, with 12 bases lying between them. The CDR3 has 13 amino acids.